One and the same sample provided the 11 T cell receptor beta chains below, sequenced in a study of blood T cell repertoires in COVID-19. Clones were sequenced by immunoSEQ multiplex PCR, and TCRdb holds only the in-frame ones, with some missing. This table holds roughly 130,000 clones, over 75% found once. Input material: peripheral blood. These receptors were taken from a man in his forties or fifties with active or convalescent COVID-19.

The rearrangement joins TRBV5-1 to TRBJ1-4; the D is unclear. V lost 3 bases, J lost 7 bases, and 19 bases lay in between. The length of the CDR3 is 16 residues. Germline V gene sequence: CDR1 SGHRS, CDR2 YFSETQ. CDR3: CASSSSTGISGEKLFF. CDR3 bases: TGCGCCAGCAGCTCTTCCACCGGTATTAGCGGTGAAAAACTGTTTTTT.

The V and J genes are TRBV18 and TRBJ2-7; 11 nucleotides match TRBD1. CDR3 length equals 16 residues. V trimming: 3 bases; J trimming: 0 bases; junction bases outside the gene matches: 4. CDR1 is KGHSH and CDR2 is LQKENI in the germline V gene. The CDR3 reads CASSPGGTGGSYEQYF. The CDR3 region has the DNA TGTGCCAGCTCACCGGGGGGGACAGGGGGCTCCTACGAGCAGTACTTC.

The rearrangement links TRBV23-1 to TRBJ1-3; D is undetermined. TRBV23-1 is recorded as an ORF, its role being uncertain. Trimming took off 8 bases at V and 1 base at J, with 12 bases between the two ends. The length of the CDR3 is 14 residues. This CDR3 reads CASSFLSSGNTIYF. The CDR3 DNA reads as TGCGCCAGCTCATTCCTGAGTTCTGGAAACACCATATATTTT.

Note on this clone: A junction end diverges from the germline sequence, so it may reflect a read error. At the DNA level, this CDR3 is encoded by other sequences in the same sample as well. CDR3 residues: CSAGGLTDTQYF. The CDR3 region has the DNA TGTAGCGCCGGGGGACTCACAGATACGCAGTATTTT. This chain uses TRBV29-1 with TRBJ2-3; D may be TRBD2 (6 bases). The CDR3 consists of 12 residues. Germline values: CDR1 SQVTM, CDR2 ANQGSEA.

The chain recombines TRBV6-1 with TRBJ1-3, with unresolved D. With 3 bases removed from V and 0 bases from J, the gap between germline ends came to 9 bases. CDR3 length: 15 residues. Germline lookup yields CDR1 MNHNS and CDR2 SASEGT. DNA of the CDR3: TGTGCCAGCAGTGATTGGTGGAGCTCTGGAAACACCATATATTTT. This encodes CASSDWWSSGNTIYF.

The gene calls are TRBV10-3 and TRBJ2-5; tentative D call: TRBD1 (6 bases). V dropped 6 bases and J dropped 4 bases, with 15 bases sitting between them. This CDR3 region has 14 residues. CDR1 and CDR2 from the germline V gene are ENHRY and SYGVKD. The CDR3 region has the DNA TGTGCCATCAGGGAGGACCGAGGGGGAGAGACCCAGTACTTC. Protein product: CAIREDRGGETQYF.

The V gene is TRBV7-3, the J gene TRBJ2-5; TRBD2 aligns across 12 bases. CDR3 length: 16 residues. Trimming removed 4 bases from V and 3 bases from J; junction bases left unmatched: 6. Per germline, CDR1 SGHTA and CDR2 FQGTGA. The CDR3 loop reads CASSSPTSGGKETQYF. CDR3 sequence (DNA): TGTGCCAGCAGCTCCCCGACTAGCGGGGGCAAAGAGACCCAGTACTTC.

This chain links TRBV29-1 with TRBJ1-2, with a weak D call TRBD1 (5 bases). V lost 7 bases and J 5 bases, leaving 17 bases between the germline ends. This CDR3 has 13 amino acids. The V gene's germline CDR1 is SQVTM and CDR2 ANQGSEA. The CDR3 loop reads CSADSRRGYGYTF. The CDR3 nucleotides are TGCAGCGCCGACAGTCGGAGGGGATATGGCTACACCTTC.

The J gene is TRBJ2-1, the V gene TRBV24-1; D is ambiguous. Germline V CDR1 and CDR2: KGHDR, SFDVKD. This CDR3 has 12 amino acids. V was shortened by 1 base and J by 7 bases, with 4 bases between the two germline ends. DNA of the CDR3: TGTGCCACCAGTGATTTTAAAAATGAGCAGTTCTTC. This sequence encodes CATSDFKNEQFF.

The chain combines TRBV2 with TRBJ2-7; 8 bases are a match to TRBD2. Per the germline V gene, CDR1 is SNHLY and CDR2 is FYNNEI. The CDR3 has 15 residues. J lost 0 bases, V lost 4 bases, and 5 bases had no gene match. In DNA form, the CDR3 reads TGTGCCAGCAGTGCCAGACTAGCGAACTCCTACGAGCAGTACTTC. Translated: CASSARLANSYEQYF.

CDR3 protein: CASSPLPLSGGNNSPLHF. In DNA form, the CDR3 reads TGTGCCAGCAGCCCCCTCCCTTTGAGCGGGGGAAATAATTCACCCCTCCACTTT. The V and J genes are TRBV3-1 (or the pseudogene TRBV3-2) and TRBJ1-6; the D gene is possibly TRBD1 (5 bases). CDR3 length equals 18 residues. Germline CDR1 LGHDT, CDR2 YNNKEL (reference sequence). V lost 4 bases to trimming and J lost 5 bases, with 21 bases between them.